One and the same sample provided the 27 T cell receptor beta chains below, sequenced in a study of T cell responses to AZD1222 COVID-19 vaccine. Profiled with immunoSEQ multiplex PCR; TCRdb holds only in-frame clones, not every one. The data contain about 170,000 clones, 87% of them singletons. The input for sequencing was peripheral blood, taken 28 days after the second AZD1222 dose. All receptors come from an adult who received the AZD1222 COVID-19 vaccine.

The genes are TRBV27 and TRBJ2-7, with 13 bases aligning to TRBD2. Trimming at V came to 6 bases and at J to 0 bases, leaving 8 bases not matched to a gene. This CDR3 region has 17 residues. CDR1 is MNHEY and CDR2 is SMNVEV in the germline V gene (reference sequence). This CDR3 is CASRLRTSGGISYEQYF. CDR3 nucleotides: TGTGCCAGCAGACTCAGGACTAGCGGGGGTATCTCCTACGAGCAGTACTTC.

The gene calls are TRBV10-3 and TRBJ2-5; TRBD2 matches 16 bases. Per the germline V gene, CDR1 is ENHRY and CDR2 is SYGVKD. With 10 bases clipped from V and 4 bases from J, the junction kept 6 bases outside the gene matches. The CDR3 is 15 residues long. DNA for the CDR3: TGTGCCACCGGGACTAGCGGGGGGGCCGGAGAGACCCAGTACTTC. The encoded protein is CATGTSGGAGETQYF.

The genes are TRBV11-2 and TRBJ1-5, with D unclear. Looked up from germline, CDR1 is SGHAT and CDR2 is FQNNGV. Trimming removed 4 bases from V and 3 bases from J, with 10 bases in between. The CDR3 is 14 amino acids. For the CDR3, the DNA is TGTGCCAGCAGCTCGGGGTGGATCAATCAGCCCCAGCATTTT. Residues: CASSSGWINQPQHF. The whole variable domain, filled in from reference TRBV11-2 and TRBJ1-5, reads EAGVAQSPRYKIIEKRQSVAFWCNPISGHATLYWYQQILGQGPKLLIQFQNNGVVDDSQLPKDRFSAERLKGVDSTLKIQPAKLEDSAVYLCASSSGWINQPQHFGDGTRLSIL.

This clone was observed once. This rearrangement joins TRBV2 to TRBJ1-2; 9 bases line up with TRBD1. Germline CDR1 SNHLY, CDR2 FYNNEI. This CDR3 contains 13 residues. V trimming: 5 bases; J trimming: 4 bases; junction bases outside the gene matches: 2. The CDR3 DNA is TGTGCCAGCAGTCTGGGACAGGGCTATGGCTACACCTTC. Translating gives CASSLGQGYGYTF.

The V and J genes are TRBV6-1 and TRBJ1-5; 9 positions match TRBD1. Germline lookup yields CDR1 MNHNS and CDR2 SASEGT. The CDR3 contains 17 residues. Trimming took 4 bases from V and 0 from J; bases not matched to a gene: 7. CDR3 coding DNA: TGTGCCAGCAGTGCCGGGACAGGGTCATTTAGCAATCAGCCCCAGCATTTT. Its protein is CASSAGTGSFSNQPQHF.

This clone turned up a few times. The CDR3 loop reads CASSPASAPLHF. Here the CDR3 DNA reads TGTGCCAGCTCGCCGGCGTCGGCACCCCTCCACTTT. The V call is TRBV18, the J call TRBJ1-6; D uncertain. The CDR3 has 12 amino acids. Per germline, CDR1 KGHSH and CDR2 LQKENI. Deletions cut 6 bases from V and 11 bases from J, with 11 bases between. The complete variable domain, with remaining parts taken from reference TRBV18 and TRBJ1-6, reads NAGVMQNPRHLVRRRGQEARLRCSPMKGHSHVYWYRQLPEEGLKFMVYLQKENIIDESGMPKERFSAEFPKEGPSILRIQQVVRGDSAAYFCASSPASAPLHFGNGTRLTVT.

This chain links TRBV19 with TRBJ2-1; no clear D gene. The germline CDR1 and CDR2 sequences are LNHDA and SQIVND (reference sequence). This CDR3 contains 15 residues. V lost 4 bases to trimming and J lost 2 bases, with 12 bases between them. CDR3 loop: CASSSGPRPYNEQFF. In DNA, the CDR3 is TGTGCCAGTAGTAGCGGACCCCGCCCCTACAATGAGCAGTTCTTC.

The CDR3 DNA is TGTGCCAGTAGTCCCTGGGCAGGGAAAAATTCACCCCTCCACTTT. It codes for CASSPWAGKNSPLHF. The chain carries TRBV19 and TRBJ1-6, with D perhaps TRBD1 (5 bases). The CDR3 spans 15 residues. Trimming removed 5 bases at V and 7 bases at J, with 15 bases between. CDR1 is LNHDA, CDR2 SQIVND, per germline (reference sequence).

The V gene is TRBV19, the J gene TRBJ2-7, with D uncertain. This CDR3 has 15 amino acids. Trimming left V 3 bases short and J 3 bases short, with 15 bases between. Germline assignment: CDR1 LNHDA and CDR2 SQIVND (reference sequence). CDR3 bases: TGTGCCAGTAGTATTCCAGGTGGCCAGCTCTACGAGCAGTACTTC. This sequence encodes CASSIPGGQLYEQYF.

In DNA, the CDR3 is TGTGCTAGTGGTTTGGTACTGGGCAGGGGGATGAATCAGCCCCAGCATTTT. As protein: CASGLVLGRGMNQPQHF. The chain has TRBV12-5 and TRBJ1-5; 7 nucleotides match TRBD1. CDR3 length equals 17 residues. Germline CDR1 and CDR2: LGHNT and FRNRAP. The ends lost 0 bases at V and 4 bases at J; junction bases unmatched: 9.

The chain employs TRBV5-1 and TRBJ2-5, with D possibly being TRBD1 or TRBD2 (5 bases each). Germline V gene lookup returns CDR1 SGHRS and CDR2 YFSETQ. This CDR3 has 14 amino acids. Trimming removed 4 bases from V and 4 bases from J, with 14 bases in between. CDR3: CASSMDARGETQYF. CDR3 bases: TGCGCCAGCAGCATGGACGCGAGGGGAGAGACCCAGTACTTC.

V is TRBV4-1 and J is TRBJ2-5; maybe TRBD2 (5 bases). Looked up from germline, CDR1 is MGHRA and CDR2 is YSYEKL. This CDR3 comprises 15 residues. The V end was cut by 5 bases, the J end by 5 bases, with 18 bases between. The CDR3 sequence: CASSAEDLAQETQYF. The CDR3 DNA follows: TGCGCCAGCAGCGCCGAAGATCTAGCTCAGGAGACCCAGTACTTC.

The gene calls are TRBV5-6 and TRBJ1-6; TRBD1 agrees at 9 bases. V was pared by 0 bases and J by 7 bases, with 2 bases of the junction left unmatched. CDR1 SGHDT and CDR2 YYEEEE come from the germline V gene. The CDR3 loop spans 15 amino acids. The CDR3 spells CASSLGDRDNSPLHF. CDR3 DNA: TGTGCCAGCAGCTTGGGGGACAGGGACAATTCACCCCTCCACTTT. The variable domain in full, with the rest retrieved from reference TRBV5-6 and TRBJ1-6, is DAGVTQSPTHLIKTRGQQVTLRCSPKSGHDTVSWYQQALGQGPQFIFQYYEEEERQRGNFPDRFSGHQFPNYSSELNVNALLLGDSALYLCASSLGDRDNSPLHFGNGTRLTVT.

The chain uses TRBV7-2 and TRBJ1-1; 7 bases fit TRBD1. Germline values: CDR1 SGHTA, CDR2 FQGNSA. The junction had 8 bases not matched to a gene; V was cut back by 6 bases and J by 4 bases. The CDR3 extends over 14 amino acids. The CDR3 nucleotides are TGTGCCAGCAGTCTAGGGGGCAGGGGCACTGAAGCTTTCTTT. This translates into CASSLGGRGTEAFF.

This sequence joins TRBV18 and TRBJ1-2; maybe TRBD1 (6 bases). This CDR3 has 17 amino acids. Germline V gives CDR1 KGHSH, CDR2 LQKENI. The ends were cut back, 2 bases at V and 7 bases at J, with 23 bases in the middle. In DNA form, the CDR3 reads TGTGCCAGCTCACCAAACGCGGGACAAACAGGGAAGAGTGGCTACACCTTC. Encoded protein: CASSPNAGQTGKSGYTF. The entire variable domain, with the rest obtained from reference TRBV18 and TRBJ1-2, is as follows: NAGVMQNPRHLVRRRGQEARLRCSPMKGHSHVYWYRQLPEEGLKFMVYLQKENIIDESGMPKERFSAEFPKEGPSILRIQQVVRGDSAAYFCASSPNAGQTGKSGYTFGSGTRLTVV.

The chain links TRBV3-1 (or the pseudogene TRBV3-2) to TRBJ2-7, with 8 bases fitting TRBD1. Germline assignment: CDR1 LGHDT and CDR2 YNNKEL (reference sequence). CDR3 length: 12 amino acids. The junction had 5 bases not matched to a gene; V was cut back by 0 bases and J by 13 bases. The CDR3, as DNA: TGTGCCAGCAGCCAAGATATGGGACAGGTTTACTTC. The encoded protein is CASSQDMGQVYF.

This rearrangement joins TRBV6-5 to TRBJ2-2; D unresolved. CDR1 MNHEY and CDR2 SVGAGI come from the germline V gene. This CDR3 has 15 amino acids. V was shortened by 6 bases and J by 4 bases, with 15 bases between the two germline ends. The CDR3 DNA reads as TGTGCCAGCAGCCAACCCGACAAGATCACCGGGGAGCTGTTTTTT. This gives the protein CASSQPDKITGELFF.

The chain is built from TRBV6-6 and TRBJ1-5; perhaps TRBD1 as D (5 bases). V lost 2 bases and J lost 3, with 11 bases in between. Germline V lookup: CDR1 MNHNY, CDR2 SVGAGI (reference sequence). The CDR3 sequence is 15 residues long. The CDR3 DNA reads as TGTGCCAGCAGTTACGGCGGGGGGACCAATCAGCCCCAGCATTTT. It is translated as CASSYGGGTNQPQHF.

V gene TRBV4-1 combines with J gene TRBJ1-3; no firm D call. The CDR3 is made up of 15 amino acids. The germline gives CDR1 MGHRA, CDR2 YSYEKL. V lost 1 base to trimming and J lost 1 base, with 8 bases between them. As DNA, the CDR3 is TGCGCCAGCAGCCAAGTACGGGGATCTGGAAACACCATATATTTT. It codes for CASSQVRGSGNTIYF.

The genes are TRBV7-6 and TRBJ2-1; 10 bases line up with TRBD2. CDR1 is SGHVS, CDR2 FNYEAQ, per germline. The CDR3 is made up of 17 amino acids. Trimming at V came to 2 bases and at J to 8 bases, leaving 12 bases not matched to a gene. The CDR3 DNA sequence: TGTGCCAGCAGCTTAATCCTAGCGGGGGCTGGGAAGGATGAGCAGTTCTTC. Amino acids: CASSLILAGAGKDEQFF.

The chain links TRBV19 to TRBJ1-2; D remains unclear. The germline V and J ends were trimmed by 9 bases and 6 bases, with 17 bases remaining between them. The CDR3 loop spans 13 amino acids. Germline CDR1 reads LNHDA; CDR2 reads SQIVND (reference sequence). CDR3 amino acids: CASGVAGSHGYTF. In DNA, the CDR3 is TGTGCCAGCGGGGTGGCAGGCTCCCATGGCTACACCTTC. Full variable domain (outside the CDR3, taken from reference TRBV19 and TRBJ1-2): DGGITQSPKYLFRKEGQNVTLSCEQNLNHDAMYWYRQDPGQGLRLIYYSQIVNDFQKGDIAEGYSVSREKKESFPLTVTSAQKNPTAFYLCASGVAGSHGYTFGSGTRLTVV.

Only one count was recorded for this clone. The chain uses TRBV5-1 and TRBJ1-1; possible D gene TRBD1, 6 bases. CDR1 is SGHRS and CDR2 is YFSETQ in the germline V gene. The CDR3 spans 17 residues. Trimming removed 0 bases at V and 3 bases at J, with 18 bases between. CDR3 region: CASSLGQEGRGYTEAFF. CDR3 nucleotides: TGCGCCAGCAGCTTGGGGCAGGAGGGAAGGGGGTACACTGAAGCTTTCTTT.

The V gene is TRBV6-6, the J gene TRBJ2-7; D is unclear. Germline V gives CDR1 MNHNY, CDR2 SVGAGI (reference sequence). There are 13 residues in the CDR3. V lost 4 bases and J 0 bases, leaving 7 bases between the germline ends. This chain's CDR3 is CASSFRTSYEQYF. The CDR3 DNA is TGTGCCAGCAGTTTCCGGACCTCCTACGAGCAGTACTTC.

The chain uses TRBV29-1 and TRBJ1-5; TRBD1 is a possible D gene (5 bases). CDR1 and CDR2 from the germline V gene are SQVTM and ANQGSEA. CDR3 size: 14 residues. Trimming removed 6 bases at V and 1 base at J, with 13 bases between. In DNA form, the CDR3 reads TGCAGCGTCGGCCAGTGGGGGAGCAATCAGCCCCAGCATTTT. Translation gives CSVGQWGSNQPQHF. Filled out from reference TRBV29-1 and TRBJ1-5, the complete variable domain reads SAVISQKPSRDICQRGTSLTIQCQVDSQVTMMFWYRQQPGQSLTLIATANQGSEATYESGFVIDKFPISRPNLTFSTLTVSNMSPEDSSIYLCSVGQWGSNQPQHFGDGTRLSIL.

The CDR3 spells CASSFYDMRGTYEQYF. In DNA form, the CDR3 reads TGTGCCAGCAGCTTCTACGACATGCGGGGGACCTACGAGCAGTACTTC. The chain combines TRBV7-9 with TRBJ2-7, with 7 bases matching TRBD2. Germline lookup yields CDR1 SEHNR and CDR2 FQNEAQ (reference sequence). The CDR3 runs 16 residues. The J segment lost 2 bases and the V segment lost 3 bases, leaving 10 bases of the junction unmatched.

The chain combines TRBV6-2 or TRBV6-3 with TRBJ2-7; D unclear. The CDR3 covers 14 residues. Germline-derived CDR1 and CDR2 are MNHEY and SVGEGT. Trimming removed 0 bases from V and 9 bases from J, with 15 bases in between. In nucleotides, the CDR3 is TGTGCCAGCAGTTACTCTCTACGGCTGGACGGGCAGTACTTC. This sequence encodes CASSYSLRLDGQYF.

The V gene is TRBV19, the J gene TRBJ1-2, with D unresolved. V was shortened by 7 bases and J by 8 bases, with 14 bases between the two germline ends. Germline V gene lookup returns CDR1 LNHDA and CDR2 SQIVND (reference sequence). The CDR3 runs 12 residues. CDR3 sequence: CASNNPEDGYTF. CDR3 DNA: TGTGCCAGTAATAATCCGGAGGACGGCTACACCTTC.